The next 16 T cell receptor beta chains were all read from a single sample in a study of response to subunit inactivated influenza vaccine. Each CDR3 protein gets one entry after TCRdb re-called the RT-PCR reads with MiXCR. Found here are 860,000 or so distinct CDR3 sequences, 21% of them singletons; the top ten hold roughly 10%. Sequenced material: PBMCs from blood, taken more than 4 days after vaccination. The origin of the receptors is a man aged 45-65 years who received an inactivated influenza vaccine.

This clonotype was detected only a few times. The V and J genes are TRBV6-1 and TRBJ2-5; TRBD2 matches at 7 bases. V shed 6 bases and J 5 bases; nucleotides not matched to a gene: 12. The CDR3 runs to 15 residues. CDR1 and CDR2 (germline): MNHNS, SASEGT. The CDR3 protein is CASRGYGGGTETQYF. The CDR3 DNA sequence: TGTGCCAGCAGGGGCTACGGGGGAGGGACGGAGACCCAGTACTTC.

The CDR3 is CASSGWIRDYTIYF. The CDR3 DNA is TGTGCCAGCAGCGGCTGGATCAGAGATTACACCATATATTTT. V and J are TRBV7-9 and TRBJ1-3; D call uncertain. The length of the CDR3 is 14 residues. Germline CDR1 is SEHNR and CDR2 is FQNEAQ (reference sequence). The V end lost 5 bases, the J end lost 8 bases, and 16 bases lay between the germline ends.

This clonotype was seen a few times. The chain has TRBV7-2 and TRBJ2-1; D may be TRBD1 or TRBD2 (5 bases each). CDR3 length: 17 amino acids. Trimming shortened V by 0 bases and J by 0 bases, and 12 bases separated the two germline ends. Germline assignment: CDR1 SGHTA and CDR2 FQGNSA. The CDR3 region has the DNA TGTGCCAGCAGCTTAGCGGGGCGGGTGAGCTCCTACAATGAGCAGTTCTTC. It encodes CASSLAGRVSSYNEQFF.

The chain joins TRBV7-2 to TRBJ2-3; D tentatively fits TRBD1 or TRBD2 (5 bases each). The length of the CDR3 is 12 residues. Trimming left V 2 bases short and J 8 bases short, with 8 bases between. The germline V gene encodes CDR1 SGHTA and CDR2 FQGNSA. CDR3 nucleotides: TGTGCCAGCAGCTTACCGGGGACTACGCAGTATTTT. This translates into CASSLPGTTQYF.

This clonotype appeared a few times. J is TRBJ2-2 and V is TRBV7-2; no clear D gene. Trimming removed 5 bases from V and 4 bases from J, with 8 bases in between. There are 13 residues in the CDR3. Germline V lookup: CDR1 SGHTA, CDR2 FQGNSA. CDR3 region: CASSARPTGELFF. The DNA of the CDR3 is TGTGCCAGCAGCGCCAGGCCCACCGGGGAGCTGTTTTTT. The variable domain in full, with the rest retrieved from reference TRBV7-2 and TRBJ2-2, is GAGVSQSPSNKVTEKGKDVELRCDPISGHTALYWYRQSLGQGLEFLIYFQGNSAPDKSGLPSDRFSAERTGGSVSTLTIQRTQQEDSAVYLCASSARPTGELFFGEGSRLTVL.

The chain couples TRBV12-3 or TRBV12-4 to TRBJ2-2; 10 bases line up with TRBD2. V lost 7 bases and J lost 5; bases outside the gene matches: 4. There are 14 residues in the CDR3. This CDR3 reads CASTSSGRTGELFF. The CDR3 DNA reads as TGTGCCAGCACGTCTAGCGGGAGAACCGGGGAGCTGTTTTTT.

The J gene is TRBJ1-2, the V gene TRBV9; possible D gene TRBD1, 6 bases. V was cut by 0 bases and J by 2 bases, with 8 bases left in between. From germline, CDR1 is SGDLS and CDR2 YYNGEE. The CDR3 runs 14 residues. CDR3 in amino acids: CASSVAQGNYGYTF. CDR3 nucleotides: TGTGCCAGCAGCGTAGCTCAGGGGAACTATGGCTACACCTTC.

The rearrangement links TRBV5-1 to TRBJ1-1; 10 bases match TRBD1. J gave up 1 base and V 6 bases, and 6 bases lay outside the gene matches. This CDR3 is built from 15 residues. Per germline, CDR1 SGHRS and CDR2 YFSETQ. In DNA form, the CDR3 reads TGCGCCAGCAAATACCGGGACAGGGGGAACACTGAAGCTTTCTTT. This gives the protein CASKYRDRGNTEAFF.

The CDR3, as DNA: TGTGCCAGCAGCACAACTAGCGGTCCCTACAATGAGCAGTTCTTC. Its protein is CASSTTSGPYNEQFF. The rearrangement joins TRBV7-3 to TRBJ2-1; 8 nucleotides match TRBD2. Germline CDR1 is SGHTA and CDR2 is FQGTGA. The CDR3 is 15 residues long. The junction had 5 bases not matched to a gene; V was cut back by 5 bases and J by 2 bases.

The chain employs TRBV2 and TRBJ2-1; 12 bases agree with TRBD2. The germline V gene encodes CDR1 SNHLY and CDR2 FYNNEI. Losses at the gene ends were 6 bases for V and 4 bases for J; bases not matched to a gene: 4. The CDR3 is 15 residues long. This CDR3 is CASRALAGGYNEQFF. The CDR3 DNA sequence: TGTGCCAGCAGGGCTCTAGCGGGAGGGTACAATGAGCAGTTCTTC.

This clonotype was counted between two and nine times. The chain is built from TRBV5-1 and TRBJ2-2, with D uncertain. Trimming took 0 bases from V and 4 from J, leaving 7 bases between them. Germline CDR1 and CDR2: SGHRS and YFSETQ. The CDR3 sequence is 14 residues long. The CDR3 nucleotides are TGCGCCAGCAGCTTGGAGGTTTCCACCGGGGAGCTGTTTTTT. Translation: CASSLEVSTGELFF.

The chain has TRBV10-1 and TRBJ2-7, with TRBD2 identical over 12 bases. After removal of 6 bases from V and 1 base from J, the junction contained 13 bases not matched to a gene. The germline V gene has CDR1 WNHNN and CDR2 SYGVQD (reference sequence). This CDR3 contains 18 residues. Here the CDR3 DNA reads TGCGCCAGCAGCCCGGGACTAGCGGGTCCCTCGAGGTCCTACGAGCAGTACTTC. Protein: CASSPGLAGPSRSYEQYF.

CDR3 loop: CASSLEKEQYF. The DNA for the CDR3 is TGCGCCAGCAGCTTGGAGAAAGAGCAGTACTTC. The V and J genes are TRBV5-1 and TRBJ2-7, with D hard to call. The V end was cut by 0 bases, the J end by 7 bases, with 5 bases between. The CDR3 covers 11 residues. Per the germline V gene, CDR1 is SGHRS and CDR2 is YFSETQ.

This clonotype was seen only a few times. The rearrangement uses TRBV6-2 or TRBV6-3 and TRBJ2-7; 8 nucleotides match TRBD1. The CDR3 spans 14 residues. V shed 1 base and J 7 bases; nucleotides not matched to a gene: 6. CDR1 MNHEY and CDR2 SVGEGT come from the germline V gene. The CDR3 region has the DNA TGTGCCAGCAGTTACTTCCAGGGGGCGGATGAGCAGTACTTC. As protein: CASSYFQGADEQYF.

This clonotype turned up a few times. The CDR3 is CASSALTGDYTPGELFF. In DNA form, the CDR3 reads TGCGCCAGCAGCGCCCTGACAGGGGACTACACCCCCGGGGAGCTGTTTTTT. The gene calls are TRBV5-1 and TRBJ2-2; TRBD1 is a possible D gene (8 bases). The V gene's germline CDR1 is SGHRS and CDR2 YFSETQ. V shed 4 bases and J shed 6 bases, with 22 bases lying between them. This CDR3 comprises 17 residues.

This sequence joins TRBV7-9 and TRBJ2-5, with 9 positions matching TRBD2. The CDR3 runs to 16 residues. Per germline, CDR1 SEHNR and CDR2 FQNEAQ (reference sequence). V trimming: 3 bases; J trimming: 2 bases; junction bases outside the gene matches: 7. The CDR3 loop reads CASSFELAGPQETQYF. CDR3 bases: TGTGCCAGCAGCTTTGAACTAGCGGGTCCGCAAGAGACCCAGTACTTC.